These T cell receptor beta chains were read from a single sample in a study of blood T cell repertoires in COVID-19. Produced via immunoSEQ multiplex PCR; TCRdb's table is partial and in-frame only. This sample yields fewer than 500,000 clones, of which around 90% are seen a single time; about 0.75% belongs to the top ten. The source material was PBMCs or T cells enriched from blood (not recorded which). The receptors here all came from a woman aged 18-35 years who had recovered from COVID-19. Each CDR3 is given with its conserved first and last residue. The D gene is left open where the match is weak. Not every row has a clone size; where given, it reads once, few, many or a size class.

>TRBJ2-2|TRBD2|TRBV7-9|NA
CASSSGTSLPGELFF
TGTGCCAGCAGCTCCGGGACTAGCTTACCCGGGGAGCTGTTTTTT
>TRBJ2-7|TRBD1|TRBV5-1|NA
CASSWTGTASYEQYF
TGCGCCAGCAGCTGGACCGGGACAGCCTCCTACGAGCAGTACTTC
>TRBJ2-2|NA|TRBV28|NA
CASSFQTGELFF
TGTGCCAGCAGTTTTCAAACCGGGGAGCTGTTTTTT
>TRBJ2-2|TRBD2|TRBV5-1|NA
CASSSQPPTSGGNTGELFF
TGCGCCAGCAGCTCTCAACCCCCTACTAGCGGGGGGAACACCGGGGAGCTGTTTTTT
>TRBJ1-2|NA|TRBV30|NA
CAWSDREGYTF
TGTGCCTGGAGTGACAGGGAAGGCTACACCTTC
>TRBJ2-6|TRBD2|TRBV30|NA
CAWSAGGGTGANVLTF
TGTGCCTGGAGTGCCGGCGGGGGTACTGGGGCCAACGTCCTGACTTTC
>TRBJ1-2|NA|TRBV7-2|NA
CASSLRVTGYGYTF
TGTGCCAGCAGCTTACGGGTCACTGGCTATGGCTACACCTTC
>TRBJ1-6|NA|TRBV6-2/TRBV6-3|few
CASSYPSNSPLHF
TGTGCCAGCAGTTACCCTTCTAATTCACCCCTCCACTTT
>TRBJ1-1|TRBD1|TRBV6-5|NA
CASSTVPGQIEAFF
TGTGCCAGCAGTACTGTCCCGGGACAGATTGAAGCTTTCTTT
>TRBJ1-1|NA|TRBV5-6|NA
CASSGTSDTEAFF
TGTGCCAGCAGCGGGACAAGTGACACTGAAGCTTTCTTT
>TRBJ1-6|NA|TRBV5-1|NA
CASSLDGGATNSPLHF
TGCGCCAGCAGCTTGGATGGAGGGGCGACAAATTCACCCCTCCACTTT
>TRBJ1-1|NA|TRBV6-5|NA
CASSRGMNTEAFF
TGTGCCAGCAGCCGGGGGATGAACACTGAAGCTTTCTTT
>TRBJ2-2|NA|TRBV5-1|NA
CASSPAGGELFF
TGCGCCAGCAGTCCGGCGGGCGGGGAGCTGTTTTTT
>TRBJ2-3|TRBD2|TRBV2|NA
CASRPGTTTGDTQYF
TGTGCCAGCAGACCCGGGACTACGACTGGGGATACGCAGTATTTT
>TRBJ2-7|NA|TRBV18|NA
CASSPPGWTDYEQYF
TGTGCCAGCTCTCCCCCGGGCTGGACTGACTACGAGCAGTACTTC
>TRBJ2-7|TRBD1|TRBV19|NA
CASSPTGVYEQYF
TGTGCCAGTAGTCCTACAGGGGTCTACGAGCAGTACTTC
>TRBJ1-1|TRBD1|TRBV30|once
CAWSSGTGINTEAFF
TGTGCCTGGAGTTCAGGGACAGGGATCAACACTGAAGCTTTCTTT
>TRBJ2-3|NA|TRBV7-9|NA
CASSLREGDTQYF
TGTGCCAGCAGCTTAAGAGAGGGCGATACGCAGTATTTT
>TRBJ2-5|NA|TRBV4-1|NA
CASSQDPGIEETQYF
TGCGCCAGCAGCCAAGACCCCGGGATCGAAGAGACCCAGTACTTC
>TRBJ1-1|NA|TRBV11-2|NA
CASSSFPRAENTEAFF
TGTGCCAGCAGCTCATTCCCCAGGGCTGAGAACACTGAAGCTTTCTTT
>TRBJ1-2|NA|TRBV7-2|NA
CASSLHSSTGFNYGYTF
TGTGCCAGCAGCTTACATTCATCGACAGGCTTTAACTATGGCTACACCTTC
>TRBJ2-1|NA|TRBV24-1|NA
CATSDSAVQPYNEQFF
TGTGCCACCAGTGACTCCGCAGTGCAACCTTACAATGAGCAGTTCTTC
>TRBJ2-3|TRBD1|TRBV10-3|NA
CAISEGTGGGTDTQYF
TGTGCCATCAGTGAGGGGACAGGGGGCGGGACAGATACGCAGTATTTT
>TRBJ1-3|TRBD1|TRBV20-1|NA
CSAGGGNTIYF
TGCAGTGCAGGGGGCGGAAACACCATATATTTT
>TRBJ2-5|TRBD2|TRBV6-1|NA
CASSEGTSGGETQYF
TGTGCCAGCAGTGAAGGTACTAGCGGGGGAGAGACCCAGTACTTC
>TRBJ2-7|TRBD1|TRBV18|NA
CASSPPTGADDEQYF
TGTGCCAGCTCACCTCCGACAGGGGCGGATGACGAGCAGTACTTC
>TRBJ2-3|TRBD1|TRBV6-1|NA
CASSARRQGGTDTQYF
TGTGCCAGCAGTGCCCGGAGACAGGGTGGGACAGATACGCAGTATTTT
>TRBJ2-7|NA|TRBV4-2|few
CASSQGLGGEQYF
TGTGCCAGCAGCCAAGGTCTCGGGGGCGAGCAGTACTTC
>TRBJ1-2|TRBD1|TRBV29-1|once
CSVVKGQALRRDGYTF
TGCAGCGTTGTTAAGGGACAGGCCCTTCGAAGGGATGGCTACACCTTC
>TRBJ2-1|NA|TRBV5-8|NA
CASSTTPSAGSYNEQFF
TGTGCCAGCAGCACCACGCCTAGTGCGGGCTCCTACAATGAGCAGTTCTTC
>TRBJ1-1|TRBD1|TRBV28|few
CASSRNRGMNTEAFF
TGTGCCAGCAGTCGAAACAGGGGTATGAACACTGAAGCTTTCTTT
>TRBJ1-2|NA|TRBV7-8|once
CASSLLSGNGYGYTF
TGTGCCAGCAGCTTATTATCGGGGAATGGCTATGGCTACACCTTC
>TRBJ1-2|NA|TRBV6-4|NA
CASSSSTHYGYTF
TGTGCCAGCAGTTCCTCTACCCACTATGGCTACACCTTC
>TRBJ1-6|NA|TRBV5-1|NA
CASSLAGYSPLHF
TGCGCCAGCAGCTTGGCGGGTTATTCACCCCTCCACTTT
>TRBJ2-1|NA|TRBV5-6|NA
CASSFGQGGAEQFF
TGTGCCAGCAGCTTCGGGCAGGGAGGTGCTGAGCAGTTCTTC